Sequencing of this T cell receptor beta chain was carried out in a study of T-cell memory formation after mild COVID-19. Study-wide background: TCR clusters mostly belonged to single donors. Study-level results: Contracting CD4+ clones lay largely in CM and EM, with CD8+ ones residing in EMRA.

A note on this clonotype: Its antigen is not identified.

It was 5'RACE with constant-segment primers that produced the TCR alpha and TCR beta cDNA libraries, which carried sample barcodes and UMIs. In TCRdb, the 5' RACE reads were re-called with MiXCR into one record per CDR3 protein. The sample holds 150,000 to 200,000 distinct CDR3 sequences, roughly 23% seen once. With 4 bases removed from V and 7 bases from J, the gap between germline ends came to 16 bases. From germline, CDR1 is SGHVS and CDR2 FNYEAQ. The CDR3 covers 14 residues. Sample: PBMCs or a T cell subset sorted from them (not recorded which). The chain has TRBV7-6 and TRBJ1-1; D possibly corresponds to TRBD1 (5 bases). This clonotype originated in an adult woman who had mild COVID-19 (a few samples of this study predate the infection). Cell type and time point are not known. CDR3 nucleotide sequence: TGTGCCAGCAGCTCAGAACGAGGGGCAGGTGAAGCTTTCTTT. It codes for CASSSERGAGEAFF.